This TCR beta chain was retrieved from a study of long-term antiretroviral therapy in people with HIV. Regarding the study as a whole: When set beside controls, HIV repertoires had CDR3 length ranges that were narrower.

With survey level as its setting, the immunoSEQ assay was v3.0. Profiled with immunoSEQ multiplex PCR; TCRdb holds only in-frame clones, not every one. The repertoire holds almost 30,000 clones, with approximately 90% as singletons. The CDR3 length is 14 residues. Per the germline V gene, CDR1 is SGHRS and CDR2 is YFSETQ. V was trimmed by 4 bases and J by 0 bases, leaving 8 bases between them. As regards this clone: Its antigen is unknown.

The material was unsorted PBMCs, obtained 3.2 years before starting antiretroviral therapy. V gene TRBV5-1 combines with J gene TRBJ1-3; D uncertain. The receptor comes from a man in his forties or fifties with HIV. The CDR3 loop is CASSDNFSGNTIYF. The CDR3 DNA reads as TGCGCCAGCAGCGATAATTTCTCTGGAAACACCATATATTTT.